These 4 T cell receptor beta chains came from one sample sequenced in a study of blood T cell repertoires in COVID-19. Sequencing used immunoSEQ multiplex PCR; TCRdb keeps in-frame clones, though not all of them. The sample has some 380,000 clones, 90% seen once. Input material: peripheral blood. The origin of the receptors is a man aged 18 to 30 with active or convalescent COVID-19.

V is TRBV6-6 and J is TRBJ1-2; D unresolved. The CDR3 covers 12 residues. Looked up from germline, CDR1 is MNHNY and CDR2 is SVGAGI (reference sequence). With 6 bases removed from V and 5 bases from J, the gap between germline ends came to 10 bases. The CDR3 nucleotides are TGTGCCAGCAGCCCTGGGGAGTATGGCTACACCTTC. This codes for CASSPGEYGYTF.

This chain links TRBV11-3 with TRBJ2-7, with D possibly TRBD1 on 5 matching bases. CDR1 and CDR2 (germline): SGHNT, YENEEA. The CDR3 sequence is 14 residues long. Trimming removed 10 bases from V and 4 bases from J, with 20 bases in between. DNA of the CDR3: TGTGCCACCGCCCCCCGTCAGGGTAGGTACGAGCAGTACTTC. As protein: CATAPRQGRYEQYF.

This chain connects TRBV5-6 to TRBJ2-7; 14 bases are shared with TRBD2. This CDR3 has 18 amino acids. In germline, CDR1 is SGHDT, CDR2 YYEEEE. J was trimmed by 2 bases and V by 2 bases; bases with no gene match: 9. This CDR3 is CASSFRLAGGPVPYEQYF. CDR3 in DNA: TGTGCCAGCAGCTTTAGACTAGCGGGAGGGCCCGTTCCCTACGAGCAGTACTTC.

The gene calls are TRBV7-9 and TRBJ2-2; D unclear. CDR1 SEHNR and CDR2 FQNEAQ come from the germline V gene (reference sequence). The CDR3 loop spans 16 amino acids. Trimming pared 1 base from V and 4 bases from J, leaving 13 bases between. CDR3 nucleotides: TGTGCCAGCAGCTTAGGACAAACGACGAGCACCGGGGAGCTGTTTTTT. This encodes CASSLGQTTSTGELFF. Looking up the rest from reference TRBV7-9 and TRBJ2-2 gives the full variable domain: DTGVSQNPRHKITKRGQNVTFRCDPISEHNRLYWYRQTLGQGPEFLTYFQNEAQLEKSRLLSDRFSAERPKGSFSTLEIQRTEQGDSAMYLCASSLGQTTSTGELFFGEGSRLTVL.